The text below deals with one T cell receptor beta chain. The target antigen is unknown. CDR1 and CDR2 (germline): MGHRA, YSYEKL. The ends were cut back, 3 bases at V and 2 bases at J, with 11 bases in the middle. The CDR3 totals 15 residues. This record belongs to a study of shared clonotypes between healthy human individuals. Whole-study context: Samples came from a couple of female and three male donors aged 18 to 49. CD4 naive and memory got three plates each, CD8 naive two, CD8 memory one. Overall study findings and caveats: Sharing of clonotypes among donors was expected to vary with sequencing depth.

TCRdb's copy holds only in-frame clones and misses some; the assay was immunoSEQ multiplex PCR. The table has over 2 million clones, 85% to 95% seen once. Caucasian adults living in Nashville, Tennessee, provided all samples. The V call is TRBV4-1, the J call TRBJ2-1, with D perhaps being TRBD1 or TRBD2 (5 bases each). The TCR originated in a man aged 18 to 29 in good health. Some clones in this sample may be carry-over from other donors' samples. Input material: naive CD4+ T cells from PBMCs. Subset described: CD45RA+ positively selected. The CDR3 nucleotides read TGCGCCAGCAGCCAGATGGGGGAAGCCTACAATGAGCAGTTCTTC. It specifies CASSQMGEAYNEQFF.